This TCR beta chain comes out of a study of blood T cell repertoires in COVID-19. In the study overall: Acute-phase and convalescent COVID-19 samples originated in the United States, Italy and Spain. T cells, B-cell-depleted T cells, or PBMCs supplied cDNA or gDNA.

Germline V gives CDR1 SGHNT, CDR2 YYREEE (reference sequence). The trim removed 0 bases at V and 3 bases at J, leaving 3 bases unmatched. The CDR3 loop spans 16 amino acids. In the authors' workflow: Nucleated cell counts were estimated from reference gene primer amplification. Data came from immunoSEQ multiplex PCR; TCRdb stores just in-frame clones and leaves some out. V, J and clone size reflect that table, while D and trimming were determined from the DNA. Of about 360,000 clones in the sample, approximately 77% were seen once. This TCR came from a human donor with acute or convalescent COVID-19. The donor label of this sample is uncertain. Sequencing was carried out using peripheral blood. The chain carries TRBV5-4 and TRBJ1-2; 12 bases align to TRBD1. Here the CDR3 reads CASSLGGQGADYGYTF. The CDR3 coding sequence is TGTGCCAGCAGCTTGGGGGGACAGGGGGCGGACTATGGCTACACCTTC.